This T cell receptor beta chain came from a study of response to subunit inactivated influenza vaccine. Each CDR3 protein gets one entry after TCRdb re-called the RT-PCR reads with MiXCR. The data hold roughly 760,000 distinct CDR3 sequences, with roughly 20% observed a single time. The V gene's germline CDR1 is LGHNA and CDR2 YSLEER. Trimming shortened V by 1 base and J by 0 bases, and 8 bases separated the two germline ends. The CDR3 sequence is 15 residues long. Material: PBMCs from blood, obtained more than 4 days after vaccination. The origin of this receptor is a man aged 50 or older who received an inactivated influenza vaccine. The rearrangement uses TRBV4-3 and TRBJ2-3; TRBD1 is a possible D gene (6 bases). The CDR3 DNA follows: TGCGCCAGCAGCCAAGCCGACAGGAGCACAGATACGCAGTATTTT. Translation: CASSQADRSTDTQYF.